The present TCR beta chain was sequenced within a study of OX40 agonist ivuxolimab in advanced cancers. Study-wide context: Partial response was recorded in three patients: one hepatocellular carcinoma and two cutaneous melanoma cases.

Comments on this clone: Its target is not known.

Germline CDR1 MNHEY, CDR2 SVGAGI. After removal of 5 bases from V and 9 bases from J, the junction contained 8 bases not matched to a gene. The CDR3 is 15 residues long. Study outcomes and limitations: Among expanded peripheral T cells, antigen specificity went undetermined.

Some clones are missing from TCRdb's copy, which holds only in-frame ones; the method was immunoSEQ multiplex PCR. The table lists 60,000 to 75,000 clones, more than 70% of them singletons. Patients who had autoimmune disease history or got systemic immunosuppression were left out. The gene calls are TRBV6-5 and TRBJ1-6, with 9 positions matching TRBD1. Specimen: CD4+ or CD8+ T cells sorted from blood, collected in a trial of the OX40 agonist ivuxolimab. The TCR sequence derives from an adult with an advanced solid tumor such as melanoma, head and neck, liver or kidney cancer. This CDR3 reads CASSNRDRASSPLHF. The CDR3 DNA is TGTGCCAGCAGTAACCGGGACAGGGCGAGTTCACCCCTCCACTTT.